The 18 T cell receptor beta chains reported below all come from one sample, sequenced in a study of glioma-infiltrating T cells after dendritic cell vaccination listed by TCRdb under 2016. The library was produced with the immunoSEQ multiplex PCR assay. The immuneACCESS repertoire file appears here via TCRdb, limited to in-frame rearrangements. These files lack a portion of the clones; in checked studies, under half of the deficit traces to unresolved V genes, and the cause of the others is not known. The sample data list 50,000 to 80,000 clones, and 80% to 85% of these were observed just once. The top ten clonotypes cover 7% to 10% of the sample. Sequencing used blood, obtained before dendritic cell vaccination. The receptor set was obtained from a human donor with glioblastoma.

CDR3 amino acids: CSVEDSPLGLAGGGQTQYF. The CDR3 coding sequence is TGCAGCGTTGAAGATTCCCCCCTCGGACTAGCGGGGGGAGGGCAGACCCAGTACTTC. The chain uses TRBV29-1 and TRBJ2-5; 14 nucleotides match TRBD2. The J segment lost 6 bases and the V segment lost 0 bases, leaving 15 bases of the junction unmatched. This CDR3 is 19 amino acids long. Germline lookup yields CDR1 SQVTM and CDR2 ANQGSEA. Full variable domain (outside the CDR3, taken from reference TRBV29-1 and TRBJ2-5): SAVISQKPSRDICQRGTSLTIQCQVDSQVTMMFWYRQQPGQSLTLIATANQGSEATYESGFVIDKFPISRPNLTFSTLTVSNMSPEDSSIYLCSVEDSPLGLAGGGQTQYFGPGTRLLVL.

V is TRBV5-1 and J is TRBJ2-3; 7 bases match TRBD1. V lost 5 bases and J lost 5; bases outside the gene matches: 11. Germline CDR1 reads SGHRS; CDR2 reads YFSETQ. The CDR3 extends over 15 amino acids. CDR3 region: CASRLEGADLDTQYF. CDR3 nucleotide sequence: TGCGCCAGCAGGCTTGAGGGGGCTGATTTAGATACGCAGTATTTT.

V is TRBV10-3 and J is TRBJ1-6; D gene unclear. V gave up 2 bases and J gave up 7 bases, with 9 bases separating them. This CDR3 spans 14 amino acids. CDR1 and CDR2 (germline): ENHRY, SYGVKD. The CDR3: CAISEGGTNSPLHF. In DNA, the CDR3 is TGTGCCATCAGTGAGGGAGGAACCAATTCACCCCTCCACTTT.

The chain uses TRBV6-5 and TRBJ2-7; maybe TRBD1 (6 bases). V dropped 2 bases and J dropped 3 bases, with 14 bases sitting between them. The CDR3 has 15 residues. Germline V gives CDR1 MNHEY, CDR2 SVGAGI. The CDR3: CASSYPGDRSYEQYF. The CDR3, as DNA: TGTGCCAGCAGTTACCCAGGGGATCGCAGCTACGAGCAGTACTTC.

This chain joins TRBV18 and TRBJ2-3; the D gene is possibly TRBD1 (5 bases). CDR1 and CDR2 from the germline V gene are KGHSH and LQKENI. The CDR3 is 13 residues long. Trimming cost V 3 bases and J 8 bases, with 12 bases left between them. For the CDR3, the DNA is TGTGCCAGCTCACCGTCAGGGAAGGCTACGCAGTATTTT. It specifies CASSPSGKATQYF. The full variable domain, completed using reference TRBV18 and TRBJ2-3, is NAGVMQNPRHLVRRRGQEARLRCSPMKGHSHVYWYRQLPEEGLKFMVYLQKENIIDESGMPKERFSAEFPKEGPSILRIQQVVRGDSAAYFCASSPSGKATQYFGPGTRLTVL.

V usage is TRBV5-1 and J usage is TRBJ2-3; possibly TRBD2 for D (6 bases). The CDR3 sequence is 16 residues long. Trimming stripped 0 bases from V and 4 bases from J, with 15 bases between. Germline CDR1 and CDR2: SGHRS and YFSETQ. CDR3 region: CASSLGGRRGSDTQYF. The DNA of the CDR3 is TGCGCCAGCAGCTTGGGAGGTAGGAGGGGTTCAGATACGCAGTATTTT.

The rearrangement joins TRBV6-5 to TRBJ2-7, with D perhaps matching TRBD2 (5 bases). Trimming took off 6 bases at V and 2 bases at J, with 11 bases between the two ends. Germline CDR1 and CDR2: MNHEY and SVGAGI. This CDR3 is built from 13 residues. CDR3 sequence reads: CASRISEAYEQYF. The CDR3 DNA sequence: TGTGCCAGCAGGATCTCGGAGGCCTACGAGCAGTACTTC.

The chain carries TRBV25-1 and TRBJ2-7, with D possibly TRBD1 on 6 matching bases. CDR3 length: 16 residues. The V and J ends lost 1 base and 5 bases respectively, with 18 bases between them. Germline V lookup: CDR1 MGHDK, CDR2 SYGVNS. In nucleotides, the CDR3 is TGTGCCAGCAGTGAATTTGGGATAGGGGGAATCGACGAGCAGTACTTC. This sequence encodes CASSEFGIGGIDEQYF.

This chain joins TRBV7-2 and TRBJ1-3, with D tentatively TRBD1 (5 bases). Germline V gives CDR1 SGHTA, CDR2 FQGNSA. The CDR3 runs to 18 residues. V was cut by 7 bases and J by 0 bases, with 22 bases left in between. CDR3 in amino acids: CASTLHGGGRPSGNTIYF. DNA of the CDR3: TGTGCCAGCACCCTACATGGGGGGGGGAGACCCTCTGGAAACACCATATATTTT.

This clone was counted between two and nine times. This rearrangement joins TRBV6-1 to TRBJ1-3, with D uncertain. CDR1 and CDR2 from the germline V gene are MNHNS and SASEGT. V was shortened by 7 bases and J by 0 bases, with 10 bases between the two germline ends. The CDR3 spans 14 residues. The CDR3 spells CASTHGFSGNTIYF. The CDR3 DNA reads as TGTGCCAGCACGCACGGGTTCTCTGGAAACACCATATATTTT.

V usage is TRBV7-2 and J usage is TRBJ2-3; the match to TRBD2 covers 9 bases. The germline V gene has CDR1 SGHTA and CDR2 FQGNSA. Trimming at V came to 2 bases and at J to 6 bases, leaving 3 bases not matched to a gene. The CDR3 sequence is 14 residues long. The CDR3 region is CASSLRLAADTQYF. In DNA, the CDR3 is TGTGCCAGCAGCTTACGACTAGCGGCGGATACGCAGTATTTT.

V is TRBV28 and J is TRBJ1-1; D perhaps matches TRBD1 (5 bases). V was cut by 6 bases and J by 6 bases, with 17 bases left in between. The CDR3 covers 14 residues. Germline values: CDR1 MDHEN, CDR2 SYDVKM. CDR3 sequence reads: CASRRSRAWAEAFF. The CDR3, as DNA: TGTGCCAGCAGGCGATCCAGGGCCTGGGCTGAAGCTTTCTTT.

This clone was found a few times. The chain joins TRBV6-4 to TRBJ1-2; no clear D. Germline V gene sequence: CDR1 MRHNA, CDR2 SNTAGT. The CDR3 has 14 residues. V lost 3 bases and J 1 base, leaving 9 bases between the germline ends. CDR3 bases: TGTGCCAGCAGTGAATCCGGGGTTAACTATGGCTACACCTTC. Translating gives CASSESGVNYGYTF.

This sequence joins TRBV6-8 and TRBJ1-5; 7 bases align to TRBD1. Trimming cost V 4 bases and J 3 bases; bases outside gene matches: 3. CDR1 and CDR2 from the germline V gene are MNHGY and SAAAGT. The CDR3 spans 14 residues. The chain's CDR3 is CASSSDRVNQPQHF. CDR3 sequence (DNA): TGTGCCAGCAGTTCTGACAGGGTCAATCAGCCCCAGCATTTT.

This chain joins TRBV6-1 and TRBJ2-1, with 14 bases lining up with TRBD2. CDR3 length: 15 residues. Germline assignment: CDR1 MNHNS and CDR2 SASEGT. With 7 bases clipped from V and 6 bases from J, the junction kept 5 bases outside the gene matches. CDR3 sequence (DNA): TGTGCCAGCAAGACTAGCGGGGGGGTAGGCAATGAGCAGTTCTTC. The encoded protein is CASKTSGGVGNEQFF.

The DNA for the CDR3 is TGTGCCAGCAGCTCGACTAGCGGGGACGGGGAGCTGTTTTTT. Translated: CASSSTSGDGELFF. The chain employs TRBV7-8 and TRBJ2-2; 11 nucleotides align to TRBD2. The CDR3 sequence is 14 residues long. The V gene's germline CDR1 is SGHVS and CDR2 FQNEAQ. J gave up 7 bases and V 4 bases, and 2 bases lay outside the gene matches.

This clone has just a few counts. This rearrangement joins TRBV2 to TRBJ2-7; TRBD2 aligns across 8 bases. This CDR3 region has 13 residues. After removal of 6 bases from V and 3 bases from J, the junction contained 4 bases not matched to a gene. The germline V gene has CDR1 SNHLY and CDR2 FYNNEI. CDR3 DNA: TGTGCCAGCAGGTCGCGGGGGGTCTACGAGCAGTACTTC. It specifies CASRSRGVYEQYF.

There are a few counts of this clone. V usage is TRBV10-3 and J usage is TRBJ2-7, with D hard to call. The CDR3 sequence is 12 residues long. V was trimmed by 0 bases and J by 5 bases, leaving 5 bases between them. Germline V gives CDR1 ENHRY, CDR2 SYGVKD. In DNA form, the CDR3 reads TGTGCCATCAGTGAGTCATGGCACGAGCAGTACTTC. Residues: CAISESWHEQYF.